These T cell receptor beta chains were read from a single sample in a study of graft-versus-host responses after intestinal transplantation. Assay used: immunoSEQ multiplex PCR; TCRdb lists only in-frame clones, some missing. The top ten clones hold 7.6% of a sample with about 85,000 clones, under 95% of them seen once. These TCRs are of unknown antigen specificity. The starting material was unstimulated CD8+ T cells sorted from spleen or lymph node cells, obtained before transplant. These receptors all come from a human donor who was the organ donor for an intestinal transplant. CDR3s include the opening cysteine and the closing phenylalanine or tryptophan. A D gene is named only where the DNA matches it firmly. Clone size is not always given. Where it is, it says once, few, many or a class for expanded clones.

j_call clone_size d_call v_call cdr3_aa cdr3_nt
TRBJ2-5 - - TRBV4-2 CASSQVLGQLVQETQYF TGTGCCAGCAGCCAAGTTTTAGGACAGTTGGTGCAAGAGACCCAGTACTTC
TRBJ1-5 - TRBD1 TRBV10-3 CAISDIQGAGNQPQHF TGTGCCATCAGTGACATACAGGGGGCGGGCAATCAGCCCCAGCATTTT
TRBJ2-7 - TRBD2 TRBV7-6 CASSLAGLGLDEQYF TGTGCCAGCAGCTTAGCGGGACTAGGATTAGACGAGCAGTACTTC
TRBJ2-7 once - TRBV27 CASSLGSNYEQYF TGTGCCAGCAGTTTGGGTAGCAACTACGAGCAGTACTTC
TRBJ2-7 - TRBD1 TRBV5-4 CASSLYRGPYEQYF TGTGCCAGCAGCTTGTACAGGGGGCCCTACGAGCAGTACTTC
TRBJ2-3 - TRBD2 TRBV7-9 CASSHVGTSGAINTQYF TGTGCCAGCAGCCACGTCGGGACTAGCGGGGCCATAAATACGCAGTATTTT
TRBJ1-2 once TRBD1 TRBV5-4 CASSDEGGVGGYTF TGTGCCAGCAGCGACGAAGGGGGCGTGGGCGGCTACACCTTC
TRBJ2-7 - TRBD2 TRBV7-6 CASSSVASGINEQYF TGTGCCAGCAGTTCCGTGGCTAGCGGGATTAACGAGCAGTACTTC
TRBJ2-1 once TRBD2 TRBV5-6 CASSVQGGADDEQFF TGTGCCAGCAGCGTGCAGGGAGGGGCAGACGATGAGCAGTTCTTC
TRBJ2-7 - - TRBV6-5 CASSLGGDYEQYF TGTGCCAGCAGCCTGGGGGGCGACTACGAGCAGTACTTC
TRBJ2-7 - - TRBV14 CASSQSPSRLTYEQYF TGTGCCAGCAGCCAAAGCCCGAGCAGATTAACCTACGAGCAGTACTTC
TRBJ2-7 - TRBD2 TRBV5-4 CASSPPGLGTDEQYF TGTGCCAGCAGCCCACCGGGACTAGGGACCGACGAGCAGTACTTC
TRBJ2-7 - - TRBV27 CASSWQGGSSYEQYF TGTGCCAGCAGTTGGCAGGGTGGGAGCTCCTACGAGCAGTACTTC
TRBJ2-1 - - TRBV11-2 CASRWTEYNEQFF TGTGCCAGCAGGTGGACGGAGTACAATGAGCAGTTCTTC
TRBJ2-1 - TRBD1 TRBV11-3 CASSSPGQGANEQFF TGTGCCAGCAGCTCTCCGGGACAGGGGGCCAATGAGCAGTTCTTC
TRBJ2-5 - TRBD2 TRBV5-4 CASSSTSGGPGAQYF TGTGCCAGCAGCTCGACTAGCGGGGGGCCGGGGGCCCAGTACTTC
TRBJ1-2 - - TRBV20-1 CSASLLYGYTF TGCAGTGCTAGTTTACTGTATGGCTACACCTTC
TRBJ2-7 - TRBD2 TRBV28 CASSLRLAGGSSEQYF TGTGCCAGCAGTTTACGGCTAGCGGGAGGGTCAAGCGAGCAGTACTTC
TRBJ2-1 - TRBD1 TRBV27 CASSLAGGMYNEQFF TGTGCCAGCAGTTTAGCAGGGGGAATGTACAATGAGCAGTTCTTC
TRBJ1-1 - - TRBV29-1 CSVEVVAEAFF TGCAGCGTTGAGGTGGTGGCTGAAGCTTTCTTT
TRBJ1-2 - - TRBV7-2 CASSPTGQGRYGYTF TGTGCCAGCAGCCCAACTGGGCAGGGACGCTATGGCTACACCTTC
TRBJ2-7 - TRBD2 TRBV5-6 CASSRTSGAPLYYEQYF TGTGCCAGCAGCCGGACTAGCGGGGCGCCCCTTTACTACGAGCAGTACTTC
TRBJ1-1 - - TRBV5-1 CASSSERLGEWTEAFF TGCGCCAGCAGCTCTGAACGACTGGGGGAGTGGACTGAAGCTTTCTTT
TRBJ2-7 few - TRBV28 CASSPGTIYEQYF TGTGCCAGCAGTCCCGGGACCATCTACGAGCAGTACTTC
TRBJ2-3 - TRBD1 TRBV6-5 CASSFTGTGSTDTQYF TGTGCCAGCAGTTTCACCGGGACAGGATCGACAGATACGCAGTATTTT
TRBJ2-5 - TRBD2 TRBV25-1 CASSDQGLAGVGQETQYF TGTGCCAGCAGTGACCAGGGACTAGCGGGAGTGGGACAAGAGACCCAGTACTTC
TRBJ1-6 - - TRBV27 CASSPIDRIRFYNSPLHF TGTGCCAGCAGCCCGATAGACAGGATTCGGTTTTATAATTCACCCCTCCACTTT
TRBJ2-1 - TRBD2 TRBV19 CASSIGTSGYNEQFF TGTGCCAGTAGTATCGGGACTAGCGGATACAATGAGCAGTTCTTC
TRBJ1-1 - TRBD1 TRBV9 CASSVGTGGIPEAFF TGTGCCAGCAGCGTCGGGACAGGGGGTATCCCTGAAGCTTTCTTT
TRBJ1-2 - TRBD1 TRBV10-3 CAISMTGGSAGYTF TGTGCCATCAGCATGACAGGGGGATCGGCTGGCTACACCTTC
TRBJ2-3 - - TRBV18 CASSPGGLAPTDTQYF TGTGCCAGCTCACCAGGAGGACTGGCCCCCACAGATACGCAGTATTTT
TRBJ2-5 - - TRBV5-1 CASSLGQSQETQYF TGCGCCAGCAGCTTGGGACAGTCCCAAGAGACCCAGTACTTC
TRBJ1-2 - - TRBV29-1 CSVEDPEDGTNYGYTF TGCAGCGTTGAAGATCCAGAGGACGGGACCAACTATGGCTACACCTTC
TRBJ2-7 - TRBD2 TRBV7-8 CASSQWASGRVPYEQYF TGTGCCAGCAGCCAGTGGGCTAGCGGGAGGGTGCCGTACGAGCAGTACTTC
TRBJ2-1 - TRBD2 TRBV11-2 CASSLRGETSGHNEQFF TGTGCCAGCAGCTTACGCGGGGAGACTAGCGGACACAATGAGCAGTTCTTC
TRBJ1-5 - - TRBV19 CASSRGMGNQPQHF TGTGCCAGTAGTCGAGGGATGGGCAATCAGCCCCAGCATTTT
TRBJ1-4 - - TRBV29-1 CSVEETQGEKVEKLFF TGCAGCGTTGAAGAAACACAGGGTGAGAAAGTTGAAAAACTGTTTTTT
TRBJ2-7 - - TRBV10-2 CASSGGGGLYEQYF TGCGCCAGCAGTGGAGGGGGGGGCCTTTACGAGCAGTACTTC
TRBJ1-5 once - TRBV7-9 CASSQGGQPQHF TGTGCCAGCAGCCAAGGGGGTCAGCCCCAGCATTTT
TRBJ2-5 - - TRBV5-1 CASSSPDGTQYF TGCGCCAGCAGCTCTCCCGACGGGACCCAGTACTTC
TRBJ2-2 - TRBD2 TRBV5-6 CASSSLSGGDTGELFF TGTGCCAGCAGCTCTTTAAGCGGGGGGGACACCGGGGAGCTGTTTTTT
TRBJ2-1 - - TRBV7-3 CASSILGYNEQFF TGTGCCAGCAGCATCCTTGGATACAATGAGCAGTTCTTC